Given below is one T cell receptor beta chain in context. Original processing notes: From reference gene primer amplification, estimates of nucleated cell counts were derived. The protocol was immunoSEQ multiplex PCR, while the TCRdb copy is restricted to in-frame clones and leaves out a portion. That table is the source of V, J and clone size, and D and trimming were worked out from the DNA. The table has 88,000 or so clones, 75% to 90% seen once. The record originates from a study of blood T cell repertoires in COVID-19. Study summary: The United States, Italy and Spain provided the acute and convalescent COVID-19 samples. T cells, B-cell-depleted T cells, or PBMCs supplied cDNA or gDNA.

Germline V lookup: CDR1 SGHAT, CDR2 FQNNGV. The CDR3 spans 15 residues. The junction had 9 bases not matched to a gene; V was cut back by 6 bases and J by 4 bases. The V and J genes are TRBV11-2 and TRBJ2-3, with TRBD2 matching 8 bases. This clonotype was sampled from a man aged 55 to 70 with acute or convalescent COVID-19. The material sequenced was peripheral blood. The chain's CDR3 is CASRPLGTRPDTQYF. CDR3 nucleotide sequence: TGTGCCAGCAGACCCCTCGGGACTAGACCAGATACGCAGTATTTT.